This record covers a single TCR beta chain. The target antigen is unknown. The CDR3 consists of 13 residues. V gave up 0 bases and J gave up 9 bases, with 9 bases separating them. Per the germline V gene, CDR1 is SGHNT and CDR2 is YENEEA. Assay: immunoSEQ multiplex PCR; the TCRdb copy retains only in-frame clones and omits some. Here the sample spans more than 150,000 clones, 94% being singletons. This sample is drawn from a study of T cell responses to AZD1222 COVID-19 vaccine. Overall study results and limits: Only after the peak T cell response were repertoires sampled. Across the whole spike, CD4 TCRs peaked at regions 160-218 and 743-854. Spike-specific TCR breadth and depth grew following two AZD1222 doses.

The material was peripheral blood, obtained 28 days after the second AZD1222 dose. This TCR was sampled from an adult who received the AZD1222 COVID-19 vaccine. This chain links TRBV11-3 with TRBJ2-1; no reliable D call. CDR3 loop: CASSLELSIEQFF. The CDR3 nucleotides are TGTGCCAGCAGCTTAGAATTATCTATTGAGCAGTTCTTC.